Listed below are T cell receptor beta chains from one sample, sequenced in a study of blood T cells in healthy people across ages. Via MiXCR, TCRdb re-called the 5' RACE reads, giving one row per CDR3 protein. Of roughly 680,000 distinct CDR3 sequences listed, approximately 52% are singletons. Sequencing was performed on blood. The receptors stem from an elderly woman in good health. CDR3s include the opening cysteine and the closing phenylalanine or tryptophan. Fields, in order: D gene, clone size, V gene, J gene, CDR3 DNA, CDR3 protein. D genes are given only for firm matches. Clone sizes are given selectively: once, few, many, or a class where the clone is expanded.

D gene: NA
clone size: NA
V gene: TRBV20-1
J gene: TRBJ2-3
CDR3 DNA: TGCAGTGCCAGCTGGTCCCTAGGAGATACGCAGTATTTT
CDR3 protein: CSASWSLGDTQYF

D gene: NA
clone size: NA
V gene: TRBV28
J gene: TRBJ1-3
CDR3 DNA: TGTGCCAGCAGACTACAGGGTATTGGAAACACCATATATTTT
CDR3 protein: CASRLQGIGNTIYF

D gene: NA
clone size: NA
V gene: TRBV3-1
J gene: TRBJ2-7
CDR3 DNA: TGTCCCAGCAGCCAAGATGGGAGCAGGGTTTGGGGGTACGAGCAGTACTTC
CDR3 protein: CPSSQDGSRVWGYEQYF

D gene: TRBD2
clone size: NA
V gene: TRBV12-5
J gene: TRBJ2-5
CDR3 DNA: TGTGCTAGTGGTTTAAGGGCGGGGGGGCCAGAGACCCAGTACTTC
CDR3 protein: CASGLRAGGPETQYF

D gene: TRBD2
clone size: few
V gene: TRBV29-1
J gene: TRBJ2-5
CDR3 DNA: TGCAGCGTTGGGGGACTAGCGGTAGAGACCCAGTACTTC
CDR3 protein: CSVGGLAVETQYF

D gene: TRBD2
clone size: many
V gene: TRBV5-1
J gene: TRBJ2-1
CDR3 DNA: TGCGCCAGCAGCCCCCCGGGAGGCACCTACAATGAGCAGTTCTTC
CDR3 protein: CASSPPGGTYNEQFF

D gene: TRBD2
clone size: NA
V gene: TRBV12-3/TRBV12-4
J gene: TRBJ2-3
CDR3 DNA: TGTGCCAGCAGTTTGTTGAGTAGCGGGCTTAGCACAGATACGCAGTATTTT
CDR3 protein: CASSLLSSGLSTDTQYF

D gene: NA
clone size: NA
V gene: TRBV20-1
J gene: TRBJ2-7
CDR3 DNA: TGCAGTGCCCAACCGGCGCATACCTACGAGCAGTACTTC
CDR3 protein: CSAQPAHTYEQYF

D gene: NA
clone size: NA
V gene: TRBV6-6
J gene: TRBJ2-5
CDR3 DNA: TGTGTCAGCAGTTACTCGACAGAGTATGAGCAGTACTTC
CDR3 protein: CVSSYSTEYEQYF

D gene: NA
clone size: few
V gene: TRBV12-3/TRBV12-4
J gene: TRBJ2-2
CDR3 DNA: TGTGCCAGCAGTCGGTGGGGAACCGGGGAGCTGTTTTTT
CDR3 protein: CASSRWGTGELFF

D gene: TRBD1
clone size: NA
V gene: TRBV12-3/TRBV12-4
J gene: TRBJ2-1
CDR3 DNA: TGTGCCAGCAGTTCGATAAGGCGGGACAGGGGAAACATTCAGTTCTTC
CDR3 protein: CASSSIRRDRGNIQFF

D gene: NA
clone size: many
V gene: TRBV7-9
J gene: TRBJ2-7
CDR3 DNA: TGTGCCAGCAGCTTAGGTGGCCGTTCCTACGAGCAGTACTTC
CDR3 protein: CASSLGGRSYEQYF

D gene: NA
clone size: few
V gene: TRBV9
J gene: TRBJ2-3
CDR3 DNA: TGTGCCAGCAGCTCCGGAGGTGGGCAGGGAGTAGATACGCAGTATTTT
CDR3 protein: CASSSGGGQGVDTQYF

D gene: TRBD2
clone size: NA
V gene: TRBV5-1
J gene: TRBJ2-1
CDR3 DNA: TGCGCCAGCAGCTTGGCGGGTGGGAGGGCGCCCTACAATGAGCAGTTCTTC
CDR3 protein: CASSLAGGRAPYNEQFF

D gene: NA
clone size: many
V gene: TRBV28
J gene: TRBJ2-3
CDR3 DNA: TGTGCCACTACAGGGTCGGGGACAGATACGCAGTATTTT
CDR3 protein: CATTGSGTDTQYF

D gene: NA
clone size: NA
V gene: TRBV5-1
J gene: TRBJ2-7
CDR3 DNA: TGCGCCAGCAGCTTGGGGTACCGTAGCGACTCCTACGAGCAGTACTTC
CDR3 protein: CASSLGYRSDSYEQYF

D gene: NA
clone size: many
V gene: TRBV9
J gene: TRBJ1-2
CDR3 DNA: TGTGCCAGCAGCGTAACCGGGACCTATGGCTACACCTTC
CDR3 protein: CASSVTGTYGYTF

D gene: NA
clone size: NA
V gene: TRBV25-1
J gene: TRBJ1-2
CDR3 DNA: TGTGCCAGCAGTGAAACGGGGGGCAGGAACTATGGCTACACCTTC
CDR3 protein: CASSETGGRNYGYTF